This T cell receptor beta chain was documented in a study of T cell responses to AZD1222 COVID-19 vaccine. Regarding the study as a whole: Spike as a whole was targeted by vaccine-associated CD4 TCRs, dominant at 160-218 and 743-854. Donors, mostly white British, included more females; clonal diversity was possibly underestimated. Once two AZD1222 doses were given, Spike-specific TCR breadth and depth went up.

Analysis merged second doses at about 4 or about 12 weeks. Regarding this clone: Its antigen is still unknown.

Clones were sequenced by immunoSEQ multiplex PCR, and TCRdb holds only the in-frame ones, with some missing. The sample lists around 150,000 clones, around 93% seen once, with around 7.1% in the top ten. The sequences come from peripheral blood, collected 28 days after the second AZD1222 dose. The sequence was collected from an adult who received the AZD1222 COVID-19 vaccine.

This CDR3 is CASYTMANQPQHF. The CDR3 nucleotides read TGTGCCAGTTACACTATGGCCAATCAGCCCCAGCATTTT. The rearrangement joins TRBV6-4 to TRBJ1-5, with D uncertain. The CDR3 contains 13 residues. V lost 9 bases to trimming and J lost 3 bases, with 12 bases between them. Germline V CDR1 and CDR2: MRHNA, SNTAGT.